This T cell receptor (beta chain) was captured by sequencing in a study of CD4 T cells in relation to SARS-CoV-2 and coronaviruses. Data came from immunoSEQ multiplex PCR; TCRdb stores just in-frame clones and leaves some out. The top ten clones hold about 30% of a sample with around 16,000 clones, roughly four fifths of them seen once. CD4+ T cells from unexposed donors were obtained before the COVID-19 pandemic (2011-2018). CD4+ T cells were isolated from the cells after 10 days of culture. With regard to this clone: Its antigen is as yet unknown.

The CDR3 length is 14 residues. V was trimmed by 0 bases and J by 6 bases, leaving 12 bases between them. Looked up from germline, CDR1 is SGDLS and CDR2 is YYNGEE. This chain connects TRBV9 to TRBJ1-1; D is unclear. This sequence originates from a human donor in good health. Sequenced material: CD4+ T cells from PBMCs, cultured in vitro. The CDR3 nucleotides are TGTGCCAGCAGCGTAGGAGTAGGGAGCGCTGAAGCTTTCTTT. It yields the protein CASSVGVGSAEAFF.